Following are 3 T cell receptor beta chains from one sample sequenced in a study of identical twins. TCRdb passed the 5' RACE reads through MiXCR, listing each CDR3 protein once. The sample records 1.5 million to 2 million distinct CDR3 sequences, about 32% being singletons. Sequencing input: cord blood. These receptors were obtained from a newborn girl in good health.

This clonotype turned up a few times. The chain carries TRBV20-1 and TRBJ2-3; the match to TRBD2 covers 7 bases. The V segment lost 6 bases and the J segment 3 bases; nucleotides outside the gene matches: 12. CDR1 and CDR2 (germline): DFQATT, SNEGSKA (reference sequence). The CDR3 totals 15 residues. The CDR3 DNA is TGCAGTGCCCCCGCGGCGGGGACTACAACAGATACGCAGTATTTT. It is translated as CSAPAAGTTTDTQYF.

Worth noting for this clonotype: A much larger clone lies a single base off, so this may be a read error. This sequence joins TRBV4-1 and TRBJ2-5; D might be TRBD1 or TRBD2, each matching 5 bases. The end of the DNA fits TRBJ2-1 better, so the J call may be wrong. Germline lookup yields CDR1 MGHRA and CDR2 YSYEKL. The CDR3 runs to 17 residues. The chain's CDR3 is CASSWDLGQPNQETQFF. In DNA form, the CDR3 reads TGCGCCAGCAGCTGGGACCTGGGCCAACCAAATCAAGAGACCCAGTTCTTC.

This clonotype was detected a few times. This sequence joins TRBV7-9 and TRBJ1-2, with 8 bases aligning to TRBD1. Germline CDR1 reads SEHNR; CDR2 reads FQNEAQ (reference sequence). The V gene end was trimmed by 4 bases and the J gene end by 4 bases; junction bases not matched to a gene: 8. The CDR3 length is 15 residues. Written as DNA, the CDR3 is TGTGCCAGCAGCTCAAAAAAAGGACAGGGCTATGGCTACACCTTC. Its protein product is CASSSKKGQGYGYTF.